This TCR beta chain was documented in a study of CD8 T cells in Susac syndrome. Random hexamers primed reverse transcription of roughly 0.5 to 1 ug RNA. An immunoSEQ multiplex PCR amplified TCR beta CDR3 over 54 Vbeta and 13 Jbeta. TCRdb re-analysed the immunoSEQ multiplex PCR reads in MiXCR, keeping a single row per CDR3 protein. The sample holds about 200,000 distinct CDR3 sequences, 90% to 95% seen once. CD8+ and CD4+ T cells from blood underwent TCR beta sequencing, which was carried out in a high-throughput format. Negative isolation was used for CD8+ and CD4+ T cells and FACS enrichment for TEMRA cells. The V segment lost 3 bases and the J segment 2 bases; nucleotides outside the gene matches: 7. The CDR3 has 17 amino acids.

The sequencing input was CD4+ T cells from PBMCs. The genes are TRBV12-3 or TRBV12-4 and TRBJ2-6, with 7 bases fitting TRBD1. The origin of this receptor is a human donor in good health. DNA of the CDR3: TGTGCCAGCAGTTTTCCAACAGGGGCTCCTGGGGCCAACGTCCTGACTTTC. It is translated as CASSFPTGAPGANVLTF.